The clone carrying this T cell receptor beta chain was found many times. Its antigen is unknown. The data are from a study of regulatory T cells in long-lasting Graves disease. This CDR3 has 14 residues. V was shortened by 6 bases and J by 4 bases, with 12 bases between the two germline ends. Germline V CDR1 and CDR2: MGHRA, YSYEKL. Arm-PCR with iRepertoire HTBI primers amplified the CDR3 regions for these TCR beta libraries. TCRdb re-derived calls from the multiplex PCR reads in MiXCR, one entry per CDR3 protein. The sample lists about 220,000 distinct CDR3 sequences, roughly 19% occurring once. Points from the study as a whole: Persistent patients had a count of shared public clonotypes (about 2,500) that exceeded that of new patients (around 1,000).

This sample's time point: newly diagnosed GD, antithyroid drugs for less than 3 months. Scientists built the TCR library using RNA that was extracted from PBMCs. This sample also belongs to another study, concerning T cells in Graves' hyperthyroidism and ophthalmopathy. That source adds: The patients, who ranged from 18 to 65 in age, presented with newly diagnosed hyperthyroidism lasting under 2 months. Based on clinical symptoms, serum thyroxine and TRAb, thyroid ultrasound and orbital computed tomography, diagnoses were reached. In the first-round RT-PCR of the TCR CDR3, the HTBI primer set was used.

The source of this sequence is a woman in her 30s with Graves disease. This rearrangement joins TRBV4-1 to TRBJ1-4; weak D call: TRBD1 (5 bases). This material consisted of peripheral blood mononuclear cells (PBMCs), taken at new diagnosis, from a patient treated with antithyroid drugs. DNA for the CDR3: TGCGCCAGCAGTCACCGGGACGGTAATGAAAAACTGTTTTTT. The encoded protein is CASSHRDGNEKLFF.